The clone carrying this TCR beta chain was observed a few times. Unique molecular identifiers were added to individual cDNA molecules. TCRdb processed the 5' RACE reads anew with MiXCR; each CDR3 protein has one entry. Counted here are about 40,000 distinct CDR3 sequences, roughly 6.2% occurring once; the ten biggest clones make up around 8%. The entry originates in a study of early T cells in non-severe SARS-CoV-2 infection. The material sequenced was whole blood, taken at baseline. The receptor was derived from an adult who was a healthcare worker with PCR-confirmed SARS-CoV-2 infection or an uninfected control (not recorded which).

The CDR3 sequence: CASSQTARTEAFF. The DNA for the CDR3 is TGTGCCAGCAGCCAGACAGCACGGACTGAAGCTTTCTTT. The chain uses TRBV3-1 and TRBJ1-1; TRBD1 is a possible D gene (5 bases). Germline values: CDR1 LGHDT, CDR2 YNNKEL (reference sequence). The V end lost 3 bases, the J end lost 5 bases, and 10 bases lay between the germline ends. The CDR3 totals 13 residues.